This is a list of T cell receptor beta chains from one sample in a study of memory CD4+ T cells and cytomegalovirus serostatus. The protocol was immunoSEQ multiplex PCR, while the TCRdb copy is restricted to in-frame clones and leaves out a portion. The table has 50,000 to 65,000 clones, about 68% seen once. Sequencing was carried out using memory CD4+ T cells from blood. These receptor sequences come from an adult in good health and CMV-seropositive. Both conserved end residues are part of each CDR3. D genes are given only for firm matches. Size is stated for part of the rows, as once, few or many counts, or as a class when the clone is expanded.

TRBJ2-6,.,TRBV28,TRBD2,CASSLGGSGANVLTF,TGTGCCAGCAGTTTGGGAGGGTCTGGGGCCAACGTCCTGACTTTC
TRBJ2-3,.,TRBV30,TRBD1,CAWVGDRGTDTQYF,TGTGCCTGGGTGGGCGACAGGGGCACAGATACGCAGTATTTT
TRBJ2-7,.,TRBV27,.,CASSRMGRGILRPRREQYF,TGTGCCAGCAGTCGCATGGGCAGGGGCATCCTTAGGCCTAGGCGCGAGCAGTACTTC
TRBJ2-2,once,TRBV5-1,.,CASTPSGGNTGELFF,TGCGCCAGCACCCCCTCGGGCGGGAACACCGGGGAGCTGTTTTTT
TRBJ1-1,.,TRBV7-2,.,CASSFTGWDTEAFF,TGTGCCAGCAGCTTTACAGGGTGGGACACTGAAGCTTTCTTT
TRBJ2-7,.,TRBV28,TRBD1,CASSLGVGQGSSLQYF,TGTGCCAGCAGTTTAGGTGTGGGACAGGGATCCAGTCTACAGTACTTC
TRBJ1-5,.,TRBV27,TRBD1,CASSWTGPNQPQHF,TGTGCCAGCAGTTGGACAGGACCGAATCAGCCCCAGCATTTT
TRBJ1-2,.,TRBV4-3,.,CASSQAGEANYGYTF,TGCGCCAGCAGCCAAGCAGGGGAGGCCAACTATGGCTACACCTTC
TRBJ2-7,once,TRBV2,TRBD2,CASSRTSGRADEQYF,TGTGCCAGCAGTCGGACTAGCGGGAGGGCAGACGAGCAGTACTTC
TRBJ2-7,.,TRBV7-2,TRBD1,CASSSYRGQRDEQYF,TGTGCCAGCAGCAGCTACAGGGGGCAGAGGGACGAGCAGTACTTC
TRBJ1-1,.,TRBV15,.,CATSRDGTAYGEAFF,TGTGCCACCAGCAGAGATGGGACGGCGTATGGCGAAGCTTTCTTT
TRBJ1-2,few,TRBV19,.,CASSFRGVDGYTF,TGTGCCAGTAGTTTCCGGGGGGTGGATGGCTACACCTTC
TRBJ2-7,.,TRBV7-3,TRBD2,CASSLAGGPYEQYF,TGTGCCAGCAGCTTAGCGGGAGGACCCTACGAGCAGTACTTC
TRBJ1-2,.,TRBV10-3,.,CAISESTEHTPYGYTF,TGTGCCATCAGTGAGTCGACAGAACACACACCCTATGGCTACACCTTC
TRBJ2-2,few,TRBV30,TRBD1,CAWMGQGSGELFF,TGTGCCTGGATGGGACAGGGTAGCGGGGAGCTGTTTTTT
TRBJ2-6,.,TRBV18,.,CASSPPAGANVLTF,TGTGCCAGCTCACCACCGGCTGGGGCCAACGTCCTGACTTTC
TRBJ2-5,.,TRBV5-1,TRBD1,CASTNQGELGTQYF,TGCGCCAGCACCAACCAGGGGGAACTAGGGACCCAGTACTTC
TRBJ2-7,.,TRBV5-4,TRBD1,CASSSRGTTYEQYF,TGTGCCAGCAGCTCCAGGGGGACGACCTACGAGCAGTACTTC
TRBJ1-1,once,TRBV28,.,CASRRTDRRTENTEAFF,TGTGCCAGCAGACGCACCGACAGGAGGACTGAGAACACTGAAGCTTTCTTT
TRBJ1-2,.,TRBV7-2,TRBD1,CASSFSGQPSLNYGYTF,TGTGCCAGCAGCTTTTCGGGACAGCCCTCACTTAACTATGGCTACACCTTC
TRBJ2-3,.,TRBV5-8,.,CASSFGTGTDTQYF,TGTGCCAGCAGCTTCGGTACGGGCACAGATACGCAGTATTTT
TRBJ1-5,.,TRBV7-2,TRBD1,CASSQGTGPKPQHF,TGTGCCAGCAGCCAAGGGACAGGGCCCAAGCCCCAGCATTTT
TRBJ2-5,.,TRBV23-1,.,CASSPGQEYF,TGCGCCAGCAGCCCAGGTCAGGAGTACTTC
TRBJ2-5,.,TRBV2,.,CASRDKGYASETQYF,TGTGCCAGCAGAGACAAAGGATATGCAAGCGAGACCCAGTACTTC
TRBJ1-2,.,TRBV6-5,.,CASRQWQTGYTF,TGTGCCAGCAGACAGTGGCAGACGGGCTACACCTTC
TRBJ1-3,.,TRBV7-2,.,CASSLGARLLSGNTIYF,TGTGCCAGCAGCTTAGGCGCCAGGCTTCTCTCTGGAAACACCATATATTTT
TRBJ1-1,.,TRBV28,TRBD1,CASGKPAGTGDTEAFF,TGTGCCAGCGGGAAACCAGCCGGGACAGGGGACACTGAAGCTTTCTTT
TRBJ2-1,.,TRBV29-1,TRBD2,CSVVRLAGLYNEQFF,TGCAGCGTCGTCAGACTAGCGGGCCTTTACAATGAGCAGTTCTTC
TRBJ2-7,.,TRBV7-2,.,CASSSDYFSYEQYF,TGTGCCAGCAGTTCCGACTATTTCTCCTACGAGCAGTACTTC
TRBJ2-5,.,TRBV7-9,.,CASSLNTRETQYF,TGTGCCAGCAGCTTAAACACCCGAGAGACCCAGTACTTC
TRBJ2-3,.,TRBV6-6,TRBD1,CASSPGTGKTTDTQYF,TGTGCCAGCAGTCCCGGGACAGGGAAAACCACAGATACGCAGTATTTT
TRBJ2-5,.,TRBV5-1,TRBD2,CASSPGGSETQYF,TGCGCCAGCAGCCCCGGGGGGTCGGAGACCCAGTACTTC
TRBJ1-1,.,TRBV14,.,CASSGGLNTEAFF,TGTGCCAGCTCGGGGGGCCTGAACACTGAAGCTTTCTTT
TRBJ2-5,.,TRBV7-7,.,CASSLSGRLQETQYF,TGTGCCAGCAGCTTATCCGGACGGCTGCAAGAGACCCAGTACTTC
TRBJ1-3,once,TRBV30,.,CACGGRGNTIYF,TGTGCCTGCGGCGGGAGGGGTAACACCATATATTTT
TRBJ2-5,.,TRBV9,.,CASSVGGEETQYF,TGTGCCAGCAGCGTAGGCGGTGAAGAGACCCAGTACTTC
TRBJ2-1,.,TRBV7-9,.,CASSLEVGYSSYNEQFF,TGTGCCAGCAGCTTAGAGGTAGGCTATAGCTCCTACAATGAGCAGTTCTTC
TRBJ1-3,few,TRBV4-3,.,CASSPDRDSSGNTIYF,TGCGCCAGCAGTCCCGACCGCGACAGCTCAGGAAACACCATATATTTT
TRBJ1-1,once,TRBV29-1,.,CSVRHLNTEAFF,TGCAGCGTGAGACATTTGAACACTGAAGCTTTCTTT
TRBJ1-2,.,TRBV5-6,.,CASSFSAYGYTF,TGTGCCAGCAGCTTTAGTGCCTATGGCTACACCTTC
TRBJ1-2,.,TRBV7-2,TRBD1,CASSLRQGDGYTF,TGTGCCAGCAGCTTACGACAGGGTGATGGCTACACCTTC
TRBJ2-7,.,TRBV13,.,CASSLAPGTQYF,TGTGCCAGCAGCTTAGCCCCCGGGACACAGTACTTC